What follows describes a single T cell receptor (beta chain). Its antigen is unknown. The input lacks base qualities; no much larger clone sits a single base away. These data come from a study of control samples from healthy donors and cancer patients (dated by TCRdb to about 2020). Library creation used the immunoSEQ multiplex PCR assay. This is the immuneACCESS table as TCRdb keeps it, with only in-frame sequences that have V and J called. A part of the clones is gone; compared with another copy, unresolved V genes explain less than half, and the rest is unexplained. The sample has some 250,000 clones on record, over 75% of them singletons. The ten most abundant clones make up less than 15% of the sample. The germline V gene sets CDR1 to SGHTS and CDR2 to YDEGEE. V is clipped by 4 bases and J by 4 bases, and the sequence between their germline boundaries is 18 bases long. The CDR3 spans 16 residues, from the cysteine through the phenylalanine. Just CDR3 DNA is preserved here, 48 bases in frame from base 1.

The sequence was collected from a woman aged 60-70 years with lung cancer. Recombination joined TRBV5-8 with TRBJ1-5, and the D gene may be TRBD1, 5 bases matching. Input material: PBMCs. The sequence in DNA is TGTGCCAGCAGCCTACTGGGGGGGATCGGGAATCAGCCCCAGCATTTT. Its protein product is CASSLLGGIGNQPQHF.